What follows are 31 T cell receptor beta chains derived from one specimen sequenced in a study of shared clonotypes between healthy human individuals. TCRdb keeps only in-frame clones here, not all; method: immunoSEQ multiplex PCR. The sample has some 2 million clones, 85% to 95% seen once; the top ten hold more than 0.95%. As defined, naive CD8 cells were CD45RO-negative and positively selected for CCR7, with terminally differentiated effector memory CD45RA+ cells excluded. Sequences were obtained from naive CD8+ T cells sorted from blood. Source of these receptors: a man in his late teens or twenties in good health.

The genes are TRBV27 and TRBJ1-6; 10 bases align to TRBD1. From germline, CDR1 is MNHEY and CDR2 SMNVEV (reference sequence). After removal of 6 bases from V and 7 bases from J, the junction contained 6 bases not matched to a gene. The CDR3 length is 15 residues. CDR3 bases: TGTGCCAGCAGCACGCCGGGACAGGGGAATTCACCCCTCCACTTT. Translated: CASSTPGQGNSPLHF.

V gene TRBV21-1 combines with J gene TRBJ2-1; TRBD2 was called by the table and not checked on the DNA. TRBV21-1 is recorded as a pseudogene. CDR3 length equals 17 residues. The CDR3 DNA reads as TGTGCCAGCAGCATAGTAGCGGGGGCGGGTAAATACAATGAGCAGTTCTTC. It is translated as CASSIVAGAGKYNEQFF.

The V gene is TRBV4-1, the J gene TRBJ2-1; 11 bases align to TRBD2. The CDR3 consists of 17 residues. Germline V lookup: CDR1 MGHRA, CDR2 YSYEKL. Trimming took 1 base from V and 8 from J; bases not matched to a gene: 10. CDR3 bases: TGCGCCAGCAGCCAAGCCACGGGACTAGCGGAGATGGATGAGCAGTTCTTC. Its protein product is CASSQATGLAEMDEQFF.

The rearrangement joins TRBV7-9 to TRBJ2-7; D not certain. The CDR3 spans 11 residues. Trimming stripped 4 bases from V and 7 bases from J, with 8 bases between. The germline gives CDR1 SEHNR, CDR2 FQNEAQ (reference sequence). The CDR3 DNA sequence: TGTGCCAGCAGCTCGTCTCCGGAGCAGTACTTC. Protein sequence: CASSSSPEQYF.

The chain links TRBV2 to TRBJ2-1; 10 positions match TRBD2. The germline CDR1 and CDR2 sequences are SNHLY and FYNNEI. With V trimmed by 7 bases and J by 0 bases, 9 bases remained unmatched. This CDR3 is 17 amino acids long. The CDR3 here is CASTASGGASSYNEQFF. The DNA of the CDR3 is TGTGCCAGCACTGCGAGCGGGGGGGCAAGCTCCTACAATGAGCAGTTCTTC.

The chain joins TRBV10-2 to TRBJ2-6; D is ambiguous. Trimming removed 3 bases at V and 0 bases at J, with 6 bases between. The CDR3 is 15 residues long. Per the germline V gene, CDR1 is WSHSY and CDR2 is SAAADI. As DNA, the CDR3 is TGCGCCAGCAGTGAAGGAGTCTCTGGGGCCAACGTCCTGACTTTC. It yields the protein CASSEGVSGANVLTF.

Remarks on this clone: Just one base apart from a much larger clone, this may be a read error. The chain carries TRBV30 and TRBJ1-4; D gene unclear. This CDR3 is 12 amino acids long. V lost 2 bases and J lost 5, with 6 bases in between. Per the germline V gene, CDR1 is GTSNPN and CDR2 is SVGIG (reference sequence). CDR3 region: CAWSPKNEKLFF. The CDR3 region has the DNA TGTGCCTGGAGTCCCAAAAATGAAAAACTGTTTTTT.

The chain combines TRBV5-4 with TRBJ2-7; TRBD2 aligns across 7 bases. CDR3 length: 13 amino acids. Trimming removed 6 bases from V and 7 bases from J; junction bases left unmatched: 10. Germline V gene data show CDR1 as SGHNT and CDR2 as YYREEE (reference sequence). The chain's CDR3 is CASKRGGYEEQYF. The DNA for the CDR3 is TGTGCCAGCAAGCGGGGAGGGTATGAGGAGCAGTACTTC. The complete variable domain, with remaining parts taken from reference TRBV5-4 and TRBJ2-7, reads ETGVTQSPTHLIKTRGQQVTLRCSSQSGHNTVSWYQQALGQGPQFIFQYYREEENGRGNFPPRFSGLQFPNYSSELNVNALELDDSALYLCASKRGGYEEQYFGPGTRLTVT.

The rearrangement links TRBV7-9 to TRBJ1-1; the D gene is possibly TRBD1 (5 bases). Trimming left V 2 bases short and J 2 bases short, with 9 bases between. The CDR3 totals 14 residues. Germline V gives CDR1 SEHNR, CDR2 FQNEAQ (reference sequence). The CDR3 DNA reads TGTGCCAGCAGCTTATGGGGCCCAAACACTGAAGCTTTCTTT. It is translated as CASSLWGPNTEAFF.

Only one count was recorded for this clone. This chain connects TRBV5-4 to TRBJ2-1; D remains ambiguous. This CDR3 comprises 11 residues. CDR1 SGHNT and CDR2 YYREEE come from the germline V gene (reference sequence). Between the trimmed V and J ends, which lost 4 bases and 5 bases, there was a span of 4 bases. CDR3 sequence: CASSRHNEQFF. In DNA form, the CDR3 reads TGTGCCAGCAGCCGTCACAATGAGCAGTTCTTC.

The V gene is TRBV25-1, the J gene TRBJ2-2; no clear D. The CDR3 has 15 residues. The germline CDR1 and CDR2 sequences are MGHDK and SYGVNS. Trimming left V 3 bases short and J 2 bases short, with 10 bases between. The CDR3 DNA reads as TGTGCCAGCAGTGACGACTTGTCAAACACCGGGGAGCTGTTTTTT. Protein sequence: CASSDDLSNTGELFF.

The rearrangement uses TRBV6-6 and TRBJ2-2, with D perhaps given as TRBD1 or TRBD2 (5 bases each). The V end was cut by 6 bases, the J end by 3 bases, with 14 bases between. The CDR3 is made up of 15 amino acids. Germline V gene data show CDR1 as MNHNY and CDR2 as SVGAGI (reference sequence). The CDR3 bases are TGTGCCAGCAGCACGGGGACCATTTACACCGGGGAGCTGTTTTTT. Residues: CASSTGTIYTGELFF.

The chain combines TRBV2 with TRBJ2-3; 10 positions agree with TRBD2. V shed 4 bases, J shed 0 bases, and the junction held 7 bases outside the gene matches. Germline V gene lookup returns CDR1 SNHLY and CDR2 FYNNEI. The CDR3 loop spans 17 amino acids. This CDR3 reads CASSGVSGGSSTDTQYF. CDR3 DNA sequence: TGTGCCAGCAGTGGGGTTAGCGGGGGGTCTAGCACAGATACGCAGTATTTT.

CDR3 region: CASSLVQGAVEQYF. As DNA, the CDR3 is TGTGCCAGCAGCTTAGTACAGGGGGCGGTAGAGCAGTACTTC. The V gene is TRBV7-2, the J gene TRBJ2-7, with 9 bases matching TRBD1. Germline CDR1 SGHTA, CDR2 FQGNSA. V lost 1 base to trimming and J lost 7 bases; unmatched junction nucleotides: 5. This CDR3 comprises 14 residues.

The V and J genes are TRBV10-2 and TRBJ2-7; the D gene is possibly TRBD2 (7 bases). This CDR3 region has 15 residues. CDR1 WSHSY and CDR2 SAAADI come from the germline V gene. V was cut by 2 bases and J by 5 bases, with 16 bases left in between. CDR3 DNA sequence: TGCGCCAGCAGTGAGGGGGGGGGCTTAGTCCACGAGCAGTACTTC. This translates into CASSEGGGLVHEQYF.

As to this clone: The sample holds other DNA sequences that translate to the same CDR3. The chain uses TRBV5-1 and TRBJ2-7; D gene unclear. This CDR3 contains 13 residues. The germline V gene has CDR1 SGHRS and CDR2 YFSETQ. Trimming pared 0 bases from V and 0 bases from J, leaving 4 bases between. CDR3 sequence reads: CASSLEDSYEQYF. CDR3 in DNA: TGCGCCAGCAGCTTGGAAGACTCCTACGAGCAGTACTTC.

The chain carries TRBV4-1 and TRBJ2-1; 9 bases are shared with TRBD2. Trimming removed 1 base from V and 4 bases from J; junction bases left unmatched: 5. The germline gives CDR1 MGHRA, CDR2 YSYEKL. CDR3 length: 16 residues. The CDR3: CASSQVLAGQYNEQFF. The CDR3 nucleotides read TGCGCCAGCAGCCAAGTCCTAGCGGGACAGTACAATGAGCAGTTCTTC.

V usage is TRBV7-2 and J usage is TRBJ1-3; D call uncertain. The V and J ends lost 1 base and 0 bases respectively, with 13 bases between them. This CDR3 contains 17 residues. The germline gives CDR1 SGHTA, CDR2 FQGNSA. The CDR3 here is CASSLVAATSSGNTIYF. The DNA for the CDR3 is TGTGCCAGCAGCTTAGTAGCAGCGACGAGCTCTGGAAACACCATATATTTT.

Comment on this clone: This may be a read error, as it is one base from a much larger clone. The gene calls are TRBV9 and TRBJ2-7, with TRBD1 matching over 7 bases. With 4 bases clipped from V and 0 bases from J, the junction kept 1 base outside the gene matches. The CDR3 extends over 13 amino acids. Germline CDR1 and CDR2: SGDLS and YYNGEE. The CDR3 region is CASSWDSSYEQYF. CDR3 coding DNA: TGTGCCAGCAGCTGGGACAGCTCCTACGAGCAGTACTTC.

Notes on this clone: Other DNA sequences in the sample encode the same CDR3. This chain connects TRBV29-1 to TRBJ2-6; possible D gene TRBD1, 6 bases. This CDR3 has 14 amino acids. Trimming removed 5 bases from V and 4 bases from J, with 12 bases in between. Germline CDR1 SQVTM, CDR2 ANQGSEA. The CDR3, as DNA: TGCAGCGTTCAAGGGACATCAGGGGCCAACGTCCTGACTTTC. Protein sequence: CSVQGTSGANVLTF.

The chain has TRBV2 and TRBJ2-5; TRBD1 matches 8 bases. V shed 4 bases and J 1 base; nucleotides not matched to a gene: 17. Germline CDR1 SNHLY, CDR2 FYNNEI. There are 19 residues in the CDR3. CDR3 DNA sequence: TGTGCCAGCAGTGTGGAGGAGGACAGGGAAATAGCCCCCCAAGAGACCCAGTACTTC. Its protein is CASSVEEDREIAPQETQYF.

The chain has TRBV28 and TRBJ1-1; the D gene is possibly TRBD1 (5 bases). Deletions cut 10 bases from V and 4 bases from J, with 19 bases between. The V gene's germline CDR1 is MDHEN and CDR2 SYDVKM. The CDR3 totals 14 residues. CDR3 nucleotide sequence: TGTGCCATCAGCCAACGGGGGTACGGCACTGAAGCTTTCTTT. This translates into CAISQRGYGTEAFF.

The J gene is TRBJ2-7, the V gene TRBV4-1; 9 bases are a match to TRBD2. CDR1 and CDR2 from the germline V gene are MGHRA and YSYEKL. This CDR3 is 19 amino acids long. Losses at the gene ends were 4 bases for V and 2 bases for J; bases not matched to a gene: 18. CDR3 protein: CASSPLGSGGSYRPYEQYF. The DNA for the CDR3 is TGCGCCAGCAGCCCTCTGGGAAGCGGGGGGTCCTACCGGCCCTACGAGCAGTACTTC.

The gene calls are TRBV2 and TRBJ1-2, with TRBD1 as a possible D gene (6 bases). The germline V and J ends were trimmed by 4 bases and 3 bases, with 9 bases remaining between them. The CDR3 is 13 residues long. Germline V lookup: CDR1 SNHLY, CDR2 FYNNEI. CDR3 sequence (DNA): TGTGCCAGCAGTGGGGGGACATACTATGGCTACACCTTC. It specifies CASSGGTYYGYTF.

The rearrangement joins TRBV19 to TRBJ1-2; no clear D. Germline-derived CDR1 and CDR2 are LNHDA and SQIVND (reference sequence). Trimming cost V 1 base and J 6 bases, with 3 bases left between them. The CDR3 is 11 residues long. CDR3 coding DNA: TGTGCCAGTAGTATAGGGCATGGCTACACCTTC. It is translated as CASSIGHGYTF. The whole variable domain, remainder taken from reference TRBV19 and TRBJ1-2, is DGGITQSPKYLFRKEGQNVTLSCEQNLNHDAMYWYRQDPGQGLRLIYYSQIVNDFQKGDIAEGYSVSREKKESFPLTVTSAQKNPTAFYLCASSIGHGYTFGSGTRLTVV.

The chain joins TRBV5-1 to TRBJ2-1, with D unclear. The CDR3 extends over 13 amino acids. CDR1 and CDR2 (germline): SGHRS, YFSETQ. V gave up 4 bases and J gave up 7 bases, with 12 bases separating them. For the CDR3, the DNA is TGCGCCAGCAGCCCCGGTGGAATTAATGAGCAGTTCTTC. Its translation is CASSPGGINEQFF. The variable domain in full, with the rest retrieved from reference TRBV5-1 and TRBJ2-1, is KAGVTQTPRYLIKTRGQQVTLSCSPISGHRSVSWYQQTPGQGLQFLFEYFSETQRNKGNFPGRFSGRQFSNSRSEMNVSTLELGDSALYLCASSPGGINEQFFGPGTRLTVL.

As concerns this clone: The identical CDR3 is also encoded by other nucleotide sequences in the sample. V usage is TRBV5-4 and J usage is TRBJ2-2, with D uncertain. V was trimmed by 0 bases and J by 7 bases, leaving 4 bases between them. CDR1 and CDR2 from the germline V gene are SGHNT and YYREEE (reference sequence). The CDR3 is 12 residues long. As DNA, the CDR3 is TGTGCCAGCAGCTTGGTGAGCGGGGAGCTGTTTTTT. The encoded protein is CASSLVSGELFF. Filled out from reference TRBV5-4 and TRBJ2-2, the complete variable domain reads ETGVTQSPTHLIKTRGQQVTLRCSSQSGHNTVSWYQQALGQGPQFIFQYYREEENGRGNFPPRFSGLQFPNYSSELNVNALELDDSALYLCASSLVSGELFFGEGSRLTVL.

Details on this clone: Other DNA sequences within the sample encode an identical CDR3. CDR3 sequence reads: CASSSGQGEETQYF. DNA of the CDR3: TGTGCCAGCAGCTCCGGACAGGGGGAAGAGACCCAGTACTTC. The genes are TRBV5-6 and TRBJ2-5; 10 nucleotides agree with TRBD1. The CDR3 has 14 amino acids. With 3 bases clipped from V and 3 bases from J, the junction kept 2 bases outside the gene matches. Germline V lookup: CDR1 SGHDT, CDR2 YYEEEE.

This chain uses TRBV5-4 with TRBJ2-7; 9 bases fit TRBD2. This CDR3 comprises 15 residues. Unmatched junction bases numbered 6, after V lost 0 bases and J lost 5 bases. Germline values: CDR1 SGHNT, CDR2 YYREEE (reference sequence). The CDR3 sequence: CASSLVSGGPDEQYF. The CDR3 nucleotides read TGTGCCAGCAGCTTGGTGAGCGGGGGGCCGGACGAGCAGTACTTC.

The CDR3 DNA follows: TGCGCCAGCAGTGAGTCGACTTTCGGGAGGGGACATGAAAAACTGTTTTTT. Translated, it gives CASSESTFGRGHEKLFF. The genes are TRBV10-2 and TRBJ1-4; TRBD1 might be the D (5 bases). Germline V gives CDR1 WSHSY, CDR2 SAAADI. The V gene lost 0 bases and the J gene lost 6 bases, with 17 bases spanning the gap. This CDR3 region has 17 residues.

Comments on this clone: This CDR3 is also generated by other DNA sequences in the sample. CDR3 loop: CASSFAGDTGELFF. The CDR3 region has the DNA TGTGCCAGCAGTTTTGCGGGAGATACCGGGGAGCTGTTTTTT. The chain links TRBV27 to TRBJ2-2; 7 bases agree with TRBD2. The V segment lost 3 bases and the J segment 5 bases; nucleotides outside the gene matches: 3. This CDR3 contains 14 residues. Looked up from germline, CDR1 is MNHEY and CDR2 is SMNVEV (reference sequence).